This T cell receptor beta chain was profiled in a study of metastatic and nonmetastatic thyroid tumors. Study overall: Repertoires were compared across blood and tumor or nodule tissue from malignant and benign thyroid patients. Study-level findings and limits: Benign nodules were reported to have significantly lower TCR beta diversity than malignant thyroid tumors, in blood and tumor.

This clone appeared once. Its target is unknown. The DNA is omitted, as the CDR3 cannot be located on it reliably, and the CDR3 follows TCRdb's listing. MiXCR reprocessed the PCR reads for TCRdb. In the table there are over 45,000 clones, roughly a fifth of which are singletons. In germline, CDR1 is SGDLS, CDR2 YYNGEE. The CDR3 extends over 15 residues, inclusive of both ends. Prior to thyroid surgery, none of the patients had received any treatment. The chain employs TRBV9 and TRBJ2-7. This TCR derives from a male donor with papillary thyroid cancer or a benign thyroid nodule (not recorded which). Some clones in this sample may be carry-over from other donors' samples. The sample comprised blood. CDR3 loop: CASSVGIGASYELYF.